The rows below give T cell receptor beta chains drawn from one sample of a study of OX40 agonist ivuxolimab in advanced cancers. Assay used: immunoSEQ multiplex PCR; TCRdb lists only in-frame clones, some missing. The table lists fewer than 45,000 clones, roughly 89% of them singletons. The sequenced sample was CD4+ or CD8+ T cells sorted from blood, obtained in a trial of the OX40 agonist ivuxolimab. The receptor source for this set is an adult with an advanced solid tumor such as melanoma, head and neck, liver or kidney cancer. Each CDR3 is given with its conserved first and last residue. A D gene is named only where the DNA matches it firmly. The listing skips clone size in some rows; elsewhere it reads once, few, many or a size class.

clone_size	j_call	v_call	d_call	cdr3_nt	cdr3_aa
-	TRBJ1-1	TRBV5-1	-	TGCGCCAGCAGTCCGCGGGGGGACGACACTGAAGCTTTCTTT	CASSPRGDDTEAFF
-	TRBJ2-7	TRBV11-2	TRBD1	TGTGCCAGCAGCTTAGGGACAGGGGCCCCCTACGAGCAGTACTTC	CASSLGTGAPYEQYF
-	TRBJ1-4	TRBV7-2	TRBD1	TGTGCCAGCAGCGTAAGGACAGGGGAAAATGAAAAACTGTTTTTT	CASSVRTGENEKLFF
-	TRBJ1-1	TRBV18	TRBD1	TGTGCCAGCTCACCACGTCCCGGGACAGGGGTGAACACTGAAGCTTTCTTT	CASSPRPGTGVNTEAFF
-	TRBJ2-7	TRBV6-6	TRBD1	TGTGCCACCTTTCCCGACAGGGGGGGCGACGAGCAGTACTTC	CATFPDRGGDEQYF
-	TRBJ2-1	TRBV4-1	-	TGCGCCAGCAGCCAAACCGGGACCAGGGCCTACAATGAGCAGTTCTTC	CASSQTGTRAYNEQFF
few	TRBJ2-2	TRBV10-2	-	TGCGCCAGCAGAACAGGGGAGGAGGACACCGGGGAGCTGTTTTTT	CASRTGEEDTGELFF
-	TRBJ1-2	TRBV6-6	-	TGTGCCTCCTGTGGAGGGTATGATGGCTACACCTTC	CASCGGYDGYTF
-	TRBJ2-2	TRBV13	-	TGTGCCAGCAGTCAAGCCGGGGAGCTGTTTTTT	CASSQAGELFF
-	TRBJ1-4	TRBV7-9	-	TGTGCCAGCAGCTTGGAGGGTAGCGCCTATTGGGAAAAACTGTTTTTT	CASSLEGSAYWEKLFF
-	TRBJ2-2	TRBV7-3	TRBD1	TGTGCCAGCAGCTACAGGGGCACCGGGGAGCTGTTTTTT	CASSYRGTGELFF
once	TRBJ2-7	TRBV6-1	-	TGTGCCAGCAGTGAGATTCGGGAGCAGTACTTC	CASSEIREQYF
-	TRBJ2-3	TRBV7-9	TRBD2	TGTGCCAGCAGCTTCCGGACTAGCGGGGGCACAGATACGCAGTATTTT	CASSFRTSGGTDTQYF
-	TRBJ1-1	TRBV2	TRBD1	TGTGCCAGCCATAGACAGGGAGTTGAAGCTTTCTTT	CASHRQGVEAFF
-	TRBJ2-5	TRBV2	TRBD2	TGTGCCAGCGGGACTAGCACAGAGACCCAGTACTTC	CASGTSTETQYF
few	TRBJ2-2	TRBV9	-	TGTGCCAGCAGCGTTTTTAGGGTGAACACCGGGGAGCTGTTTTTT	CASSVFRVNTGELFF
-	TRBJ1-5	TRBV6-1	TRBD1	TGTGCCAGCAGTACAGACAGGGGGGAGGATCAGCCCCAGCATTTT	CASSTDRGEDQPQHF
few	TRBJ2-7	TRBV11-2	-	TGTGCCAGCAGCTTGAGCAACACCCGCTACGAGCAGTACTTC	CASSLSNTRYEQYF
-	TRBJ1-5	TRBV7-2	TRBD1	TGTGCCAGCAGCTCACAGGGGTATCAGCCCCAGCATTTT	CASSSQGYQPQHF
-	TRBJ1-2	TRBV2	TRBD1	TGTGCCAGCAGTGTAACAGGGGAGGATGGCGGCTACACCTTC	CASSVTGEDGGYTF
-	TRBJ2-2	TRBV9	-	TGTGCCAGCAGCCGGGTGGCCGGGGAGCTGTTTTTT	CASSRVAGELFF
-	TRBJ2-3	TRBV9	-	TGTGCCAGCAGCGTACAAGGAGGCCCCAGGGGAGATACGCAGTATTTT	CASSVQGGPRGDTQYF
-	TRBJ1-2	TRBV14	-	TGTGCCAGCAGCCAAGATTTGGGAAAGACTAACTATGGCTACACCTTC	CASSQDLGKTNYGYTF
-	TRBJ2-1	TRBV7-9	-	TGTGCCAGCAGCTTACTCATAGGTAGCGGCGGTAATGAGCAGTTCTTC	CASSLLIGSGGNEQFF
-	TRBJ1-1	TRBV6-1	-	TGTGCCAGCAGTTCCAAGGCAGCAGGTACTGAAGCTTTCTTT	CASSSKAAGTEAFF
-	TRBJ2-7	TRBV6-4	-	TGTGCCAGCAGTGACAGTCACCAGGGGTCAAGCTCCTACGAGCAGTACTTC	CASSDSHQGSSSYEQYF
once	TRBJ1-5	TRBV7-2	-	TGTGCCAGCAGCAAGCCTGGGGCAGGGTCCAATCAGCCCCAGCATTTT	CASSKPGAGSNQPQHF
-	TRBJ2-5	TRBV7-7	-	TGTGCTAGCAGCTTATTGGGGTACCAAGAGACCCAGTACTTC	CASSLLGYQETQYF
-	TRBJ2-6	TRBV19	TRBD1	TGTGCCAGTAGTATAGTGGACAGGGGGCTCAGTGATGGGGCCAACGTCCTGACTTTC	CASSIVDRGLSDGANVLTF
-	TRBJ2-1	TRBV7-2	-	TGTGCCAGCAGCCCAACCCTTTTTTCCTACAATGAGCAGTTCTTC	CASSPTLFSYNEQFF
-	TRBJ1-5	TRBV19	-	TGTGCCAGTAGTATAGGGGCCGGTCAGCCCCAGCATTTT	CASSIGAGQPQHF
-	TRBJ2-5	TRBV30	-	TGTGCCTGGAGGGGATCCACGGAGACCCAGTACTTC	CAWRGSTETQYF
-	TRBJ2-3	TRBV2	-	TGTGCCAGCAGTGTGGCGATTGGGACGCAGTATTTT	CASSVAIGTQYF